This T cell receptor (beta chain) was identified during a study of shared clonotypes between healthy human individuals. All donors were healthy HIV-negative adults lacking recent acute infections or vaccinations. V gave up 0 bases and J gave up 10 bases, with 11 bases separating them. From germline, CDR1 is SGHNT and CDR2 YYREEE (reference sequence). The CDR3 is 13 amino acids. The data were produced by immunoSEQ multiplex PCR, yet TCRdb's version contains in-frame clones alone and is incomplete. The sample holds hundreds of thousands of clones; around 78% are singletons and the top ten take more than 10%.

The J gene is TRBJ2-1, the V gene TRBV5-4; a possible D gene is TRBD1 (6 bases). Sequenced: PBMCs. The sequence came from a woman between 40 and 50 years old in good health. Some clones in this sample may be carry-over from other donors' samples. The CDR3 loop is CASSLAGASEQFF. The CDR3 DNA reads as TGTGCCAGCAGCTTGGCAGGGGCATCCGAGCAGTTCTTC.